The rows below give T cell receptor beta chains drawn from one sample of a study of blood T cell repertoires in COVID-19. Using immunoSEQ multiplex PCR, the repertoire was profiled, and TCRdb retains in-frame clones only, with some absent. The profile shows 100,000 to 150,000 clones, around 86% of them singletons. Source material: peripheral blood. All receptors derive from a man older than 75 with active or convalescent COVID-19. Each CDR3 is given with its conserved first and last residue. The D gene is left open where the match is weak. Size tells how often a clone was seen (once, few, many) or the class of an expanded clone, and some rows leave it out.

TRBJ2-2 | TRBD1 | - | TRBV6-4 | CASSAGGGTGELFF | TGTGCCAGCAGTGCAGGGGGCGGAACCGGGGAGCTGTTTTTT
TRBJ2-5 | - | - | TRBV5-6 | CASSLGGFQETQYF | TGTGCCAGCAGCTTGGGAGGGTTTCAAGAGACCCAGTACTTC
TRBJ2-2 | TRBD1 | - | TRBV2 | CASRGTVNTGELFF | TGTGCCAGCAGGGGGACAGTTAACACCGGGGAGCTGTTTTTT
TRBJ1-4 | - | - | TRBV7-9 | CASRSDGGEKLFF | TGTGCCAGCAGATCCGACGGAGGTGAAAAACTGTTTTTT
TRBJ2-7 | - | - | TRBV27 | CASSPSRYEQYF | TGTGCCAGCAGTCCGTCCCGCTACGAGCAGTACTTC
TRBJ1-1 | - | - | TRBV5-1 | CASRMTGDEAFF | TGCGCCAGCAGAATGACAGGAGATGAAGCTTTCTTT
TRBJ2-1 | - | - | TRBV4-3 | CASSQSPPSIRGYNEQFF | TGCGCCAGCAGCCAAAGCCCTCCTAGCATTCGAGGATACAATGAGCAGTTCTTC
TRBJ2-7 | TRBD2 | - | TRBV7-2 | CASSPSGTSGTEQYF | TGTGCCAGCAGCCCGTCCGGGACTAGCGGGACTGAGCAGTACTTC
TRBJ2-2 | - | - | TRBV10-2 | CAASGGSGNTGELFF | TGCGCCGCCAGTGGAGGTAGCGGGAACACCGGGGAGCTGTTTTTT
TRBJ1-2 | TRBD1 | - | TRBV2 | CASSGDRNYGYTF | TGTGCCAGCAGCGGGGACAGAAACTATGGCTACACCTTC
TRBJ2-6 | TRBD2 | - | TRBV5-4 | CASIATSGRATGANVLTF | TGTGCCAGCATCGCGACTAGCGGGAGGGCCACTGGGGCCAACGTCCTGACTTTC
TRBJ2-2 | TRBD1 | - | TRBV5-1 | CASSEQGASTGELFF | TGCGCCAGCAGCGAACAGGGGGCGAGCACCGGGGAGCTGTTTTTT
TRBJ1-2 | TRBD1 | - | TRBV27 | CASSLSGTGGGYTF | TGTGCCAGCAGTTTATCGGGGACAGGTGGTGGCTACACCTTC
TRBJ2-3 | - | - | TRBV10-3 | CAISSSTDTQYF | TGCGCCATTTCTAGTAGCACAGATACGCAGTATTTT
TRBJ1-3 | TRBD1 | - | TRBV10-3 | CAISEQWTGVASGNTIYF | TGTGCCATCAGTGAGCAATGGACAGGGGTCGCCTCTGGAAACACCATATATTTT
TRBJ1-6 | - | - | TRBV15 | CATSRDSGGDSPLHF | TGTGCCACCAGCAGAGATAGTGGGGGGGACTCACCCCTCCACTTT
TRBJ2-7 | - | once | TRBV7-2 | CASSLGSSGLYEQYF | TGTGCCAGCAGCTTAGGTAGTAGCGGCCTCTACGAGCAGTACTTC
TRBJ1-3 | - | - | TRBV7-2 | CASSPGSPSGNTIYF | TGTGCCAGCAGCCCCGGGAGTCCCTCTGGAAACACCATATATTTT
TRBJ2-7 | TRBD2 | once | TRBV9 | CASSVAASGDYEQYF | TGTGCCAGCAGCGTAGCTGCTAGCGGGGACTACGAGCAGTACTTC
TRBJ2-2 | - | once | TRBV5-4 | CASSAGVLNTGELFF | TGTGCCAGCAGCGCCGGGGTATTGAACACCGGGGAGCTGTTTTTT
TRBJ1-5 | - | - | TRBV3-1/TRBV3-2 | CASSQDKWNSSNQPQHF | TGTGCCAGCAGCCAAGATAAGTGGAACAGCTCCAATCAGCCCCAGCATTTT
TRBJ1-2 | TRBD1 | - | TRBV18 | CASSPQGAKGYTF | TGTGCCAGCTCACCACAGGGGGCGAAAGGCTACACCTTC
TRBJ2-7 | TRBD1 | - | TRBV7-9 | CASSFGGGQGAITYEQYF | TGTGCCAGCAGCTTTGGGGGTGGACAGGGGGCAATTACCTACGAGCAGTACTTC
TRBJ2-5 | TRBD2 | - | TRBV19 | CASSPRLAGGAQYF | TGTGCCAGTAGTCCACGACTAGCGGGGGGGGCGCAGTACTTC
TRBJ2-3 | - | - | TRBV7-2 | CASSLGPTGSSTDTQYF | TGTGCCAGCAGCTTAGGGCCCACGGGTTCGAGCACAGATACGCAGTATTTT
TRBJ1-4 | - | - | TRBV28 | CASSLNRAGPEKLFF | TGTGCCAGCAGTTTAAATAGGGCAGGGCCTGAAAAACTGTTTTTT